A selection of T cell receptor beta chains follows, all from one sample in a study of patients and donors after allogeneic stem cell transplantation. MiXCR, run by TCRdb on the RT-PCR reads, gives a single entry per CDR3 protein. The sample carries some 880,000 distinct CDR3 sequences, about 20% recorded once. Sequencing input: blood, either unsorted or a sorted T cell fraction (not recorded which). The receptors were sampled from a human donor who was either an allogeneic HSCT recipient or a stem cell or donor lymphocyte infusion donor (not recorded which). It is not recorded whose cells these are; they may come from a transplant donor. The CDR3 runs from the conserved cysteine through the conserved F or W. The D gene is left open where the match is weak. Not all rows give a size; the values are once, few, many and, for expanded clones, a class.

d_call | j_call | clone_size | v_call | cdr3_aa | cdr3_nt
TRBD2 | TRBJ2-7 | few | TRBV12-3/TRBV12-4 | CASSLGAGDYEQYF | TGTGCCAGCAGTTTAGGTGCGGGGGACTACGAGCAGTACTTC
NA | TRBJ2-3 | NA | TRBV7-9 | CASSFQGRPSDTQYF | TGTGCCAGCAGCTTCCAGGGGAGGCCATCAGATACGCAGTATTTT
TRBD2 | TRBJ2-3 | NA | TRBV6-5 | CASSYSGGGVTDTQYF | TGTGCCAGCAGTTACTCTGGCGGGGGAGTCACAGATACGCAGTATTTT
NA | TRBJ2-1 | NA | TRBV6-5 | CASSPSSLEQFF | TGTGCCAGCAGCCCTTCTTCGCTTGAGCAGTTCTTC
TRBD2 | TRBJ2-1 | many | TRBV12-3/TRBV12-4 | CASSLDGAGGPMVDEQFF | TGTGCCAGCAGTTTAGACGGTGCGGGAGGGCCCATGGTCGATGAGCAGTTCTTC
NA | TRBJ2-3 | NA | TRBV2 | CASSDRRGAADTQYF | TGTGCCAGCAGTGATCGGAGGGGGGCGGCAGATACGCAGTATTTT
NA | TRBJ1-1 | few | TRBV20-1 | CSAGRRTTARKNTEAFF | TGCAGTGCCGGGAGGAGGACAACCGCCCGAAAGAACACTGAAGCTTTCTTT
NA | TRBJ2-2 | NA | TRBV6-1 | CASKGPITGELFF | TGTGCCAGCAAAGGACCGATCACCGGGGAGCTGTTTTTT
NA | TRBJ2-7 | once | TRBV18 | CASSPLGVYEQYF | TGTGCCAGCTCACCCCTAGGAGTGTACGAGCAGTACTTC
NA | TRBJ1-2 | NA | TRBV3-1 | CASSQDWSGRGYTF | TGTGCCAGCAGCCAAGATTGGTCAGGGCGTGGCTACACCTTC
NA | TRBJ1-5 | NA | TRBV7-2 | CASSLGRGGNQPQHF | TGTGCCAGCAGCTTGGGGCGGGGTGGCAATCAGCCCCAGCATTTT
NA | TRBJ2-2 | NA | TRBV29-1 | CSVAGRATGGELFF | TGCAGCGTTGCCGGCCGCGCAACAGGCGGGGAGCTGTTTTTT
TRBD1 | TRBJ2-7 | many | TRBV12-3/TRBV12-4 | CASSYDRGQREQYF | TGTGCCAGCAGTTACGACAGGGGGCAGCGCGAGCAGTACTTC
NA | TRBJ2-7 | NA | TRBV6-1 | CASSAQGVTTGQYF | TGTGCCAGCAGTGCACAAGGGGTAACTACGGGGCAGTACTTC
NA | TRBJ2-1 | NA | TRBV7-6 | CASSLAAGLRNEQFF | TGTGCCAGCAGCTTAGCGGCGGGACTCCGCAATGAGCAGTTCTTC
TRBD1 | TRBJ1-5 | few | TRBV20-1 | CSARDRGTGSNQPQHF | TGCAGTGCTAGAGATCGAGGGACAGGAAGCAATCAGCCCCAGCATTTT
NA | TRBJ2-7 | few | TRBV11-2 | CASSPRPDYEQYF | TGTGCCAGCAGCCCAAGACCAGACTACGAGCAGTACTTC
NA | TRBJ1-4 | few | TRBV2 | CASSPDRGPEKLFF | TGTGCCAGCAGTCCTGACCGAGGCCCTGAAAAACTGTTTTTT
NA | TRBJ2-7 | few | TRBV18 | CASSPSRGPYEQYF | TGTGCCAGCTCACCGAGCAGGGGTCCCTACGAGCAGTACTTC
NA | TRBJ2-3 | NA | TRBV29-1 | CSVLGDSTDTQYF | TGCAGCGTGTTAGGGGACAGCACAGATACGCAGTATTTT
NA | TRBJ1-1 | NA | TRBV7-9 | CASSLYGTNTEAFF | TGTGCCAGCAGCTTATACGGGACCAACACTGAAGCTTTCTTT
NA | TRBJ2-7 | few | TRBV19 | CASSIPQGRTYEQYF | TGTGCCAGTAGTATTCCCCAGGGACGTACCTACGAGCAGTACTTC
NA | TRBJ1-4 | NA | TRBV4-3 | CASSQEWQSSEKLFF | TGCGCCAGCAGCCAAGAATGGCAGTCGAGTGAAAAACTGTTTTTT
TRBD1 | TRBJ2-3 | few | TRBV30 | CAWGDRASTDTQYF | TGTGCCTGGGGGGACAGGGCGAGCACAGATACGCAGTATTTT
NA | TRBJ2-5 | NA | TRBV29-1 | CSVEGRTQETQYF | TGCAGCGTTGAGGGGAGAACCCAAGAGACCCAGTACTTC
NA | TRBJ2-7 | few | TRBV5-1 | CASSDRAYSYEQYF | TGCGCCAGCAGCGACCGGGCCTATTCCTACGAGCAGTACTTC
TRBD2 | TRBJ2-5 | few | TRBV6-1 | CASSHKRGGATQYF | TGTGCCAGCAGTCATAAGCGGGGGGGCGCGACCCAGTACTTC
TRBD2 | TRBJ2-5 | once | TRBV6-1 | CASTRRGTSGAETQYF | TGTGCCAGCACCCGCAGGGGGACTAGCGGGGCGGAGACCCAGTACTTC
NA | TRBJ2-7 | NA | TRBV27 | CASRLTSYEQYF | TGTGCCAGCAGGTTGACTTCGTACGAGCAGTACTTC